This TCR beta chain was identified in a study of blood T cell repertoires in COVID-19. About the research overall: Some COVID-19 samples were acute and others convalescent; all came from the United States, Italy and Spain. PBMCs, B-cell-depleted T cells, or T cells provided the cDNA or gDNA that made up the material.

This clone was seen more than once but under ten times. Under the authors' procedure: Estimation of nucleated cell counts relied on the amplification of reference gene primers. The repertoire was sequenced with immunoSEQ multiplex PCR; TCRdb's copy has only in-frame clones and lacks some. For V, J and clone size, that table is used; D and trimming come from the DNA. This table holds about 210,000 clones, around four fifths found once. V shed 1 base and J shed 2 bases, with 14 bases lying between them. CDR3 length: 16 amino acids. In germline, CDR1 is MNHNS, CDR2 SASEGT. The sample taken for sequencing was peripheral blood. The V gene is TRBV6-1, the J gene TRBJ1-2; tentatively, D is TRBD1 (6 bases). The sequence was collected from a woman aged 45-60 years with acute or convalescent COVID-19. The CDR3 reads CASSEGQAGRNYGYTF. CDR3 coding DNA: TGTGCCAGCAGTGAAGGACAGGCTGGTCGGAACTATGGCTACACCTTC.